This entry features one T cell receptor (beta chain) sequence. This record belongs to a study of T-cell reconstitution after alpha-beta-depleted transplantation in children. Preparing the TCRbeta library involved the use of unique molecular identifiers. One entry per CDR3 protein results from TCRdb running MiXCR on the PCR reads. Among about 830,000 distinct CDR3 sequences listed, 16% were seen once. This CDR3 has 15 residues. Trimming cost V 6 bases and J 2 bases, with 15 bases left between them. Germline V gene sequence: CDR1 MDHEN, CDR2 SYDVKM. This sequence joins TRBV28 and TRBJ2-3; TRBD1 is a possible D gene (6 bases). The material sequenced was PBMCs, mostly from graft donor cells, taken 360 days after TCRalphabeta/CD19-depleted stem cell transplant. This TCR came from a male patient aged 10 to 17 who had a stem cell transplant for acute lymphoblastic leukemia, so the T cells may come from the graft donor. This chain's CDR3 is CASSSSQGYTDTQYF. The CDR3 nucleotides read TGTGCCAGCAGCTCCTCACAGGGATACACAGATACGCAGTATTTT.